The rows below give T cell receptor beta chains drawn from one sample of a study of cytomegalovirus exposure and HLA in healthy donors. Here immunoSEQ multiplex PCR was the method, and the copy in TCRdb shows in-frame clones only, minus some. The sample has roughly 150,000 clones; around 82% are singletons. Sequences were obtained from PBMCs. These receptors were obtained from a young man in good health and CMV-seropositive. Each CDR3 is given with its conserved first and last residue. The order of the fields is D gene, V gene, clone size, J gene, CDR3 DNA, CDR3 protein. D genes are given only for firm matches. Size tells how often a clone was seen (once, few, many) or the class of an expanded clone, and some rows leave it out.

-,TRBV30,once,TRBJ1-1,TGTGCCTGCACCAACCCCCGTTGGCATCGGAACACTGAAGCTTTCTTT,CACTNPRWHRNTEAFF
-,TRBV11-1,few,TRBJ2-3,TGTGCCAGCAGGGGGCTTGGGGATACGCAGTATTTT,CASRGLGDTQYF
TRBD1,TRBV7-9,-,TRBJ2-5,TGTGCCAGCAGCGGGACGAACAGGGGCTGGGAGACCCAGTACTTC,CASSGTNRGWETQYF
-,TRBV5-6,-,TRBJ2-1,TGTGCCAGCAGCCCACAACCCCAGGGAGGTGAGCAGTTCTTC,CASSPQPQGGEQFF
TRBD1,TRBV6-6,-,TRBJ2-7,TGTGCCAGCAGTCAACAGGGGGAGCAGTACTTC,CASSQQGEQYF
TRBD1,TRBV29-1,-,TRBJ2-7,TGCAGCGTCCTCCGGGACAGGCCCCACGAGCAGTACTTC,CSVLRDRPHEQYF
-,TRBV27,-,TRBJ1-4,TGTGCCAGCGGCTTTCTGGCAACTAATGAAAAACTGTTTTTT,CASGFLATNEKLFF
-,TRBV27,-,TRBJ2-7,TGTGCCAGCAGTACGGAGGGACTGTACTACGAGCAGTACTTC,CASSTEGLYYEQYF
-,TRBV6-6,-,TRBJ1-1,TGTGCCAGCAGTTCTCAGTGGGAGGGGCTCACTGAAGCTTTCTTT,CASSSQWEGLTEAFF
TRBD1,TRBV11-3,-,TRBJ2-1,TGTGCCAGCAGCTCACAGGACAGGGGCAATGAGCAGTTCTTC,CASSSQDRGNEQFF
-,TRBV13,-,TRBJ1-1,TGTGCCAGCAGTTCAGTCAAGGGGTTCAGGGCCACCCTTGGAGCTTTCTTT,CASSSVKGFRATLGAFF
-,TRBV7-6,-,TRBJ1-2,TGTGCCAGCAGCTGGGATGGGACACCTAACGGCTATGGCTACACCTTC,CASSWDGTPNGYGYTF
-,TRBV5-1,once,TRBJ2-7,TGCGCCAGCAGCTTGAGAAACAGGAGCGCCTACGAGCAGTACTTC,CASSLRNRSAYEQYF
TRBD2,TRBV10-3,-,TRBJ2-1,TGTGCCATCAGTGAGGGGACTAGGGGCAATGAGCAGTTCTTC,CAISEGTRGNEQFF
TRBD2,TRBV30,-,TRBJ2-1,TGTGCCTGGAGTGGGGGGAGGGGTAACAATGAGCAGTTCTTC,CAWSGGRGNNEQFF
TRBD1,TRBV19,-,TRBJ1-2,TGTGCCAGTAGACCTCGACAGGGGCGGGGTGGCTACACCTTC,CASRPRQGRGGYTF
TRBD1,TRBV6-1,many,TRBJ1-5,TGTGCCAGCAGTCCCTTGGGACAGGGTAGTCAGCCCCAGCATTTT,CASSPLGQGSQPQHF
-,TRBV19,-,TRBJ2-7,TGTGCCAGTGTCCGAGGGGGAACCGACTACGAGCAGTACTTC,CASVRGGTDYEQYF
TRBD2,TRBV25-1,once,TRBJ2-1,TGTGCCAGCAGTGAATTACTAGCGGGGGTAAATGAGCAGTTCTTC,CASSELLAGVNEQFF
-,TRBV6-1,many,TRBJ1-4,TGTGCCAGCAGTGCCCAGGGGCCGGTAGTCCGAGAAAAACTGTTTTTT,CASSAQGPVVREKLFF
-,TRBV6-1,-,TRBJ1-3,TGTGCCAGCAGTCAAGCCCGAAGATCCTCCGGTACCTCTGGAAACACCATATATTTT,CASSQARRSSGTSGNTIYF
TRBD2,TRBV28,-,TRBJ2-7,TGTGCCAGCAGCCCGAGACCCGGGAGGAAATACGAGCAGTACTTC,CASSPRPGRKYEQYF
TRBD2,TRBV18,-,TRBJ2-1,TGTGCCAGCTCACCCGAGCGGGGGGGTGGTGAGCAGTTCTTC,CASSPERGGGEQFF
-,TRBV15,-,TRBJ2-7,TGTGCCACCAGCAGAGGCGGGGCAGGGGGTCCCTACGAGCAGTACTTC,CATSRGGAGGPYEQYF
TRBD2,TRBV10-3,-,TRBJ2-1,TGTGCCATCAGCGCCCCCGAGCGGGGGGGCAATGAGCAGTTCTTC,CAISAPERGGNEQFF
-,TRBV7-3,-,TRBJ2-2,TGTGCCAGCAGCTTTCGAGGTGCCGGGGAGCTGTTTTTT,CASSFRGAGELFF
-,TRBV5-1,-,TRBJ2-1,TGCGCCAGCAGCCGGCATAACAGGAACTCCCTAAACCCCTACAATGAGCAGTTCTTC,CASSRHNRNSLNPYNEQFF
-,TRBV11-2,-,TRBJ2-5,TGTGCCAGCAGTTCACCGACCGGGGGAGAGACCCAGTACTTC,CASSSPTGGETQYF
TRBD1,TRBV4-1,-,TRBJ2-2,TGCGCCAGCAGTTGGACCCGGGACAGAAACACCGGGGAGCTGTTTTTT,CASSWTRDRNTGELFF
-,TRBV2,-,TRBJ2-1,TGTGCCAGCAGTGGCGGGCCGAGGGGGAGCGATGAGCAGTTCTTC,CASSGGPRGSDEQFF
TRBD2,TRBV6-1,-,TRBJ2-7,TGTGCCAGCAGTGACTGGCTAGCGGGGTCGCCCTCCTACGAGCAGTACTTC,CASSDWLAGSPSYEQYF
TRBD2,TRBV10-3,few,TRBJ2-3,TGTGCCATCAGTCCCCTTAGCGGGGGCCTGGGATCGCAGTATTTT,CAISPLSGGLGSQYF
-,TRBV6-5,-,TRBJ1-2,TGTGCCAGCAGTCGGACGGGATCGAACTATGGCTACACCTTC,CASSRTGSNYGYTF